This paragraph covers one T cell receptor beta chain sequence. The data are from a study of blood T cell repertoires in COVID-19. Across the whole study: COVID-19 samples, acute and convalescent, were from the United States, Italy and Spain. The analysed material was cDNA or gDNA that came from T cells, B-cell-depleted T cells, or PBMCs.

V lost 1 base to trimming and J lost 0 bases, with 10 bases between them. The CDR3 has 15 amino acids. The germline CDR1 and CDR2 sequences are LNHDA and SQIVND (reference sequence). Profiling relied on immunoSEQ multiplex PCR, and the TCRdb table lists in-frame clones only, not all of them. The table includes around 60,000 clones, about 86% detected once. Input material: peripheral blood. J is TRBJ2-7 and V is TRBV19; D uncertain. The sequence was collected from a human donor in a cohort sampled during active COVID-19. The CDR3 region is CASSIGRRSSYEQYF. CDR3 nucleotides: TGTGCCAGTAGTATAGGCAGAAGGAGCTCCTACGAGCAGTACTTC.